Reported below is one T cell receptor beta chain. This sample stems from a study of CD8 T cells in Susac syndrome. The V segment lost 4 bases and the J segment 2 bases; nucleotides outside the gene matches: 6. Germline V gene lookup returns CDR1 SEHNR and CDR2 FQNEAQ (reference sequence). This CDR3 contains 16 residues. Random hexamers served to reverse transcribe about 0.5 to 1 ug RNA. TCRdb re-derived calls from the immunoSEQ multiplex PCR reads in MiXCR, one entry per CDR3 protein. The sample has 65,000 to 100,000 distinct CDR3 sequences; 95% to 96% are singletons. The chain combines TRBV7-9 with TRBJ2-1; 9 bases agree with TRBD1. Sequencing was performed on CD8+ T cells from PBMCs. The receptor comes from a human donor with Susac syndrome. The CDR3 coding sequence is TGTGCCAGCAGCTCCCCCGGGACAGGGACCTACAATGAGCAGTTCTTC. Its protein product is CASSSPGTGTYNEQFF.